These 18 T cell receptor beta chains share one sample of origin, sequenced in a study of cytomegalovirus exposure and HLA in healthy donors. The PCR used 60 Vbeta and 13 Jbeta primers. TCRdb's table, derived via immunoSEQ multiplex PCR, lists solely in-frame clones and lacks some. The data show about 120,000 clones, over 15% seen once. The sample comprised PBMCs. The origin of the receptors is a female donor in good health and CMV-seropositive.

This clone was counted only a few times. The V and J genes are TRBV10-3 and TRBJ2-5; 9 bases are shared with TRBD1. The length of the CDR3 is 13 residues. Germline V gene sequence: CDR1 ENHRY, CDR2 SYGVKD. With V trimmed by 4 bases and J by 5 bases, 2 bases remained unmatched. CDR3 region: CAISAGTGETQYF. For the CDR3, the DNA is TGTGCCATCAGTGCCGGGACAGGGGAGACCCAGTACTTC.

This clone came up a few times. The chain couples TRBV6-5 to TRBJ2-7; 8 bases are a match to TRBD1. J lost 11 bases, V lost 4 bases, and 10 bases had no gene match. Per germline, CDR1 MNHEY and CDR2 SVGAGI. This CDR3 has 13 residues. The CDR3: CASSSGTGHLEYF. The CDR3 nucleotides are TGTGCCAGCAGTTCCGGGACAGGCCACTTGGAGTACTTC.

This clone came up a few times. CDR3 nucleotide sequence: TGTGCCAGCGGAGAACTTACGGTTAACTACGAGCAGTACTTC. This sequence encodes CASGELTVNYEQYF. The gene calls are TRBV7-2 and TRBJ2-7; D gene unclear. Per the germline V gene, CDR1 is SGHTA and CDR2 is FQGNSA. This CDR3 is built from 14 residues. Trimming removed 8 bases at V and 3 bases at J, with 17 bases between. The full variable domain, with the rest looked up from reference TRBV7-2 and TRBJ2-7, is GAGVSQSPSNKVTEKGKDVELRCDPISGHTALYWYRQSLGQGLEFLIYFQGNSAPDKSGLPSDRFSAERTGGSVSTLTIQRTQQEDSAVYLCASGELTVNYEQYFGPGTRLTVT.

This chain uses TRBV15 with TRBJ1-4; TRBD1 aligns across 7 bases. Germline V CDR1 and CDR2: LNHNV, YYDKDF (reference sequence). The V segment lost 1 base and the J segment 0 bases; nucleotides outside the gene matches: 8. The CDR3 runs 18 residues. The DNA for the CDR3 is TGTGCCACCAGCAGAGTCCCGGGACAGCTAGCAACTAATGAAAAACTGTTTTTT. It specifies CATSRVPGQLATNEKLFF.

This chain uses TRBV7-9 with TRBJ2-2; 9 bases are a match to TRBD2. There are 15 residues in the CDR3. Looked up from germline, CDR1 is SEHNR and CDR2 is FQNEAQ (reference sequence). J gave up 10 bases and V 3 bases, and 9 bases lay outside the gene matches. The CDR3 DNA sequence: TGTGCCAGCAGCTTTGCAAGCGGGGGGCCCAAGGAGCTGTTTTTT. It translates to CASSFASGGPKELFF.

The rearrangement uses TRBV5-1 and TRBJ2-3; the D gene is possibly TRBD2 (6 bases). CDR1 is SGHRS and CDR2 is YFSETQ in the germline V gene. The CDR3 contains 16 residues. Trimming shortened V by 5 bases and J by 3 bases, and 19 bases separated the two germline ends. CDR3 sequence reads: CASSRSGAGETDTQYF. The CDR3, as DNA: TGCGCCAGCAGTCGCTCGGGAGCAGGTGAAACAGATACGCAGTATTTT.

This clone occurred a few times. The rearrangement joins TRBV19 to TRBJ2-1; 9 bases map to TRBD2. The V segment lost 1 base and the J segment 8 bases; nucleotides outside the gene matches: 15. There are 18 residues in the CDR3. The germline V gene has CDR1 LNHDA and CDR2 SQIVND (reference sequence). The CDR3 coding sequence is TGTGCCAGTAGTATAGTTTCCGTCGGGCTAGCGGGGTTCGATGAGCAGTTCTTC. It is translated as CASSIVSVGLAGFDEQFF.

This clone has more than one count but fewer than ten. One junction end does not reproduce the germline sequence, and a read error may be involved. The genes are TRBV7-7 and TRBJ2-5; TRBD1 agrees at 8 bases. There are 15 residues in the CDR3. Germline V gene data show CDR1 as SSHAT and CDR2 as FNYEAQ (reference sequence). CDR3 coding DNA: TGTGCTAGCAGCTATCTTCAGGGGGCTGGAGAGACCCAGTACTTC. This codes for CASSYLQGAGETQYF.

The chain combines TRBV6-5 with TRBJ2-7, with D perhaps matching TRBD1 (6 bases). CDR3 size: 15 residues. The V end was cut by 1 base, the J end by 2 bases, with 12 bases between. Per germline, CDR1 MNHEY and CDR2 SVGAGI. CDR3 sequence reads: CASSYYQGYPYEQYF. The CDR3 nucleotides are TGTGCCAGCAGTTACTATCAGGGGTACCCCTACGAGCAGTACTTC.

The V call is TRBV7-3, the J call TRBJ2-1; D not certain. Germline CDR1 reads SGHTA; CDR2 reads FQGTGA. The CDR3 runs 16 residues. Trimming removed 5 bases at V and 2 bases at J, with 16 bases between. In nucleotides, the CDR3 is TGTGCCAGCAGCCCCTCCCCCCGCAGTCCCTACAATGAGCAGTTCTTC. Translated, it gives CASSPSPRSPYNEQFF.

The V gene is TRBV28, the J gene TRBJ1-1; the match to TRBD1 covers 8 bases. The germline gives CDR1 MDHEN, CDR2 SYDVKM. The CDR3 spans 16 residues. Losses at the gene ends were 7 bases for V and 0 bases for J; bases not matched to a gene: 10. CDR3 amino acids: CASTSDREGMNTEAFF. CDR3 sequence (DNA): TGTGCCAGCACTTCGGACAGGGAGGGGATGAACACTGAAGCTTTCTTT.

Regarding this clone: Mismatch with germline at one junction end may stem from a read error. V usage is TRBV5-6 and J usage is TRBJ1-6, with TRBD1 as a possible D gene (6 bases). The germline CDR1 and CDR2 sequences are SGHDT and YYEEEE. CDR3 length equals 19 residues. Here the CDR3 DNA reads TGTGCCAGCAGCTCGACCAAGTTTACAGGGACGGTAGTAGGTTCACCCCTCCCCTTT. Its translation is CASSSTKFTGTVVGSPLPF.

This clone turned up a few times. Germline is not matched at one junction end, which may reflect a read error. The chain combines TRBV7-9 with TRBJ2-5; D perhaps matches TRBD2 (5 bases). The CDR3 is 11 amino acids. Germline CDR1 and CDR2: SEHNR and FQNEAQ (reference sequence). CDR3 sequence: CASMREGPGNF. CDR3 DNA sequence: TGTGCCAGCATGAGGGAAGGCCCCGGGAACTTC.

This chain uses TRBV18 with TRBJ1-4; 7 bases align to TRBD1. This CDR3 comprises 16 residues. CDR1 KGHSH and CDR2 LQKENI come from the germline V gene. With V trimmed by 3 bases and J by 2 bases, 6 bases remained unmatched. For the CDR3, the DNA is TGTGCCAGCTCACCTACAAGGGGGCCTACTAATGAAAAACTGTTTTTT. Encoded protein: CASSPTRGPTNEKLFF.

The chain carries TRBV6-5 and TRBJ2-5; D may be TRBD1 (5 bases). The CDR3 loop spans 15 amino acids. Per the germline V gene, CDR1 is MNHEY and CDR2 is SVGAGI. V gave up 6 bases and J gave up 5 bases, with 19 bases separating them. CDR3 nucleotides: TGTGCCAGCAGCAACACACGGGCCTCAGGGGAGACCCAGTACTTC. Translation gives CASSNTRASGETQYF.

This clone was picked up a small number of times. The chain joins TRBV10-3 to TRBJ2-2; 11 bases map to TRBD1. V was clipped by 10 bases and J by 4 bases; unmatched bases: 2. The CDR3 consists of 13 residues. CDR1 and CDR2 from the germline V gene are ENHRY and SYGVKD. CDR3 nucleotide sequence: TGTGCCACAGGGACAGGGGGCACCGGGGAGCTGTTTTTT. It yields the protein CATGTGGTGELFF.

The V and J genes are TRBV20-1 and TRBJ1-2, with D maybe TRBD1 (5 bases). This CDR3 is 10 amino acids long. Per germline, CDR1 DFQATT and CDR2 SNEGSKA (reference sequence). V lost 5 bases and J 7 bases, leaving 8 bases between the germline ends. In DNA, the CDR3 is TGCAGTGCTGGAAGGGGTGGCTACACCTTC. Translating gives CSAGRGGYTF.

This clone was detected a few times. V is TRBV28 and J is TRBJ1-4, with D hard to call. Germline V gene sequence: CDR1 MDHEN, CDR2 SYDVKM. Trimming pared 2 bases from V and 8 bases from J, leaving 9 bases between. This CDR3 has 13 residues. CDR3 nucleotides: TGTGCCAGCAGTTTAACTGGGCGCGAAAAACTGTTTTTT. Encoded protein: CASSLTGREKLFF. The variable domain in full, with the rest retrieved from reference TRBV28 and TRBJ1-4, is DVKVTQSSRYLVKRTGEKVFLECVQDMDHENMFWYRQDPGLGLRLIYFSYDVKMKEKGDIPEGYSVSREKKERFSLILESASTNQTSMYLCASSLTGREKLFFGSGTQLSVL.